Listed here are 17 T cell receptor beta chains from one sample, sequenced in a study of cytomegalovirus exposure and HLA in healthy donors. Assay: immunoSEQ multiplex PCR; the TCRdb copy retains only in-frame clones and omits some. The sample contains about 250,000 clones, less than 90% of which appear only once. Sequenced input: PBMCs. All receptors come from a man aged 18 to 29 in good health and CMV-seropositive.

This sequence joins TRBV28 and TRBJ1-1; D is unclear. This CDR3 has 13 residues. Germline V gene lookup returns CDR1 MDHEN and CDR2 SYDVKM. V gave up 5 bases and J gave up 4 bases, with 11 bases separating them. This chain's CDR3 is CASSGWGGTEAFF. The CDR3 region has the DNA TGTGCCAGCAGTGGATGGGGTGGCACTGAAGCTTTCTTT. Based on the CDR3 plus reference TRBV28 and TRBJ1-1, the full variable domain is DVKVTQSSRYLVKRTGEKVFLECVQDMDHENMFWYRQDPGLGLRLIYFSYDVKMKEKGDIPEGYSVSREKKERFSLILESASTNQTSMYLCASSGWGGTEAFFGQGTRLTVV.

This sequence joins TRBV29-1 and TRBJ2-7; D is undetermined. Germline loops: CDR1 SQVTM, CDR2 ANQGSEA. The CDR3 is 12 amino acids. V was cut by 4 bases and J by 5 bases, with 12 bases left in between. CDR3 sequence (DNA): TGCAGCGTTGGGGGTAATTGGGACGAGCAGTACTTC. This codes for CSVGGNWDEQYF.

The rearrangement links TRBV30 to TRBJ1-2; 9 bases align to TRBD1. V shed 1 base, J shed 1 base, and the junction held 7 bases outside the gene matches. The CDR3 runs to 16 residues. Germline CDR1 GTSNPN, CDR2 SVGIG (reference sequence). In DNA, the CDR3 is TGTGCCTGGAGTGCCCGGACAGGGGCGGGTAACTATGGCTACACCTTC. Amino acid sequence: CAWSARTGAGNYGYTF. The full variable domain, completed using reference TRBV30 and TRBJ1-2, is SQTIHQWPATLVQPVGSPLSLECTVEGTSNPNLYWYRQAAGRGLQLLFYSVGIGQISSEVPQNLSASRPQDRQFILSSKKLLLSDSGFYLCAWSARTGAGNYGYTFGSGTRLTVV.

This clone was counted a single time. This chain joins TRBV9 and TRBJ1-2, with D perhaps TRBD1 (5 bases). Between the trimmed V and J ends, which lost 3 bases and 4 bases, there was a span of 13 bases. The CDR3 runs to 14 residues. Per the germline V gene, CDR1 is SGDLS and CDR2 is YYNGEE. Written as DNA, the CDR3 is TGTGCCAGCAGCGGAAAGGGGCAGTCCTATGGCTACACCTTC. Protein product: CASSGKGQSYGYTF.

This chain uses TRBV7-9 with TRBJ2-7, with 11 nucleotides matching TRBD2. The ends lost 3 bases at V and 0 bases at J; junction bases unmatched: 10. The CDR3 consists of 18 residues. Germline V CDR1 and CDR2: SEHNR, FQNEAQ (reference sequence). In DNA form, the CDR3 reads TGTGCCAGCAGCTTCCCGCGGTTAGCGGGGGGGAACTCCTACGAGCAGTACTTC. As protein: CASSFPRLAGGNSYEQYF.

The V gene is TRBV7-2, the J gene TRBJ2-1; 11 bases line up with TRBD2. The CDR3 is 15 amino acids. Germline V lookup: CDR1 SGHTA, CDR2 FQGNSA. With V trimmed by 0 bases and J by 6 bases, 1 base remained unmatched. In DNA form, the CDR3 reads TGTGCCAGCAGCTTAGCTAGCGGGAGGGTCAATGAGCAGTTCTTC. Amino acids: CASSLASGRVNEQFF.

The sample holds a few counts of this clone. The chain joins TRBV7-2 to TRBJ2-7; D remains ambiguous. This CDR3 contains 12 residues. Germline CDR1 is SGHTA and CDR2 is FQGNSA. The ends were cut back, 5 bases at V and 2 bases at J, with 7 bases in the middle. CDR3 loop: CASSPMTYEQYF. Here the CDR3 DNA reads TGTGCCAGCAGCCCCATGACCTACGAGCAGTACTTC.

The chain joins TRBV6-1 to TRBJ2-7, with TRBD2 as a possible D gene (6 bases). This CDR3 region has 14 residues. CDR1 MNHNS and CDR2 SASEGT come from the germline V gene. V lost 7 bases to trimming and J lost 3 bases, with 16 bases between them. The CDR3 DNA reads as TGTGCCAGCAACCCCGGGACTGATTTCTACGAGCAGTACTTC. Translating it yields CASNPGTDFYEQYF.

In this sample, this clone turned up a few times. This rearrangement joins TRBV6-6 to TRBJ1-1; D gene unclear. V was cut by 6 bases and J by 1 base, with 9 bases left in between. CDR1 is MNHNY and CDR2 is SVGAGI in the germline V gene (reference sequence). This CDR3 is built from 13 residues. CDR3 DNA: TGTGCCAGCAGCGACGGATCGAACACTGAAGCTTTCTTT. Encoded protein: CASSDGSNTEAFF.

The chain combines TRBV27 with TRBJ2-7; D gene unclear. V was shortened by 2 bases and J by 2 bases, with 7 bases between the two germline ends. The CDR3 contains 13 residues. Germline CDR1 MNHEY, CDR2 SMNVEV (reference sequence). CDR3 loop: CASSLRLTYEQYF. The CDR3 DNA reads TGTGCCAGCAGTTTAAGGCTGACCTACGAGCAGTACTTC.

The sample holds a few counts of this clone. The genes are TRBV7-9 and TRBJ2-1, with D maybe TRBD1 (7 bases). V gave up 5 bases and J gave up 8 bases, with 19 bases separating them. Germline CDR1 and CDR2: SEHNR and FQNEAQ (reference sequence). The CDR3 has 15 amino acids. DNA of the CDR3: TGTGCCAGCAGCGACCTGACAGGGAGGCCCGATGAGCAGTTCTTC. Amino acids: CASSDLTGRPDEQFF.

The V call is TRBV5-6, the J call TRBJ2-7; 9 nucleotides agree with TRBD2. The CDR3 consists of 16 residues. The V segment lost 3 bases and the J segment 2 bases; nucleotides outside the gene matches: 9. The germline CDR1 and CDR2 sequences are SGHDT and YYEEEE. The CDR3 here is CASSYPLSGSPYEQYF. For the CDR3, the DNA is TGTGCCAGCAGCTACCCTCTTAGCGGGAGCCCCTACGAGCAGTACTTC.

This clone has more than one count but fewer than ten. The chain recombines TRBV7-9 with TRBJ2-5; D not certain. The CDR3 is made up of 13 amino acids. V was shortened by 0 bases and J by 6 bases, with 8 bases between the two germline ends. Germline V gives CDR1 SEHNR, CDR2 FQNEAQ (reference sequence). The CDR3 DNA reads as TGTGCCAGCAGCTTAGCCCGTATGCAGACCCAGTACTTC. This gives the protein CASSLARMQTQYF.

The genes are TRBV6-1 and TRBJ2-1, with TRBD1 matching over 9 bases. J gave up 4 bases and V 6 bases, and 7 bases lay outside the gene matches. Germline-derived CDR1 and CDR2 are MNHNS and SASEGT. There are 15 residues in the CDR3. This CDR3 is CASRRTGGTYNEQFF. In nucleotides, the CDR3 is TGTGCCAGCAGGCGAACAGGGGGCACATACAATGAGCAGTTCTTC.

This chain uses TRBV2 with TRBJ1-5; D is uncertain. Trimming removed 6 bases from V and 3 bases from J, with 9 bases in between. Germline V gene data show CDR1 as SNHLY and CDR2 as FYNNEI. This CDR3 region has 13 residues. The DNA of the CDR3 is TGTGCCAGCAGCCGCGACACCAATCAGCCCCAGCATTTT. Encoded protein: CASSRDTNQPQHF.

In this sample, this clone turned up once. The rearrangement uses TRBV30 and TRBJ1-1, with no clear D. Per the germline V gene, CDR1 is GTSNPN and CDR2 is SVGIG (reference sequence). V lost 5 bases, J lost 0 bases, and 4 bases lay in between. The CDR3 totals 11 residues. In nucleotides, the CDR3 is TGTGCCTGGGGGTTGAACACTGAAGCTTTCTTT. It translates to CAWGLNTEAFF.

Only a few counts were recorded for this clone. The V gene is TRBV5-4, the J gene TRBJ2-1; 10 bases line up with TRBD2. This CDR3 spans 17 amino acids. J lost 0 bases, V lost 3 bases, and 6 bases had no gene match. The germline V gene encodes CDR1 SGHNT and CDR2 YYREEE (reference sequence). This CDR3 reads CASSYWTSGFSYNEQFF. CDR3 DNA sequence: TGTGCCAGCAGCTACTGGACTAGCGGATTCTCCTACAATGAGCAGTTCTTC.